This is a list of T cell receptor beta chains from one sample in a study of blood T cell repertoires in COVID-19. TCRdb's table, derived via immunoSEQ multiplex PCR, lists solely in-frame clones and lacks some. The data contain some 100,000 clones, about 90% of them seen just once; the ten biggest clones take up about 1.8%. Material for sequencing was peripheral blood. All receptors come from a human donor with active COVID-19. The donor label of this sample is uncertain. Both conserved end residues are part of each CDR3. Fields, in order: CDR3 DNA, CDR3 protein, V gene, CDR3 length, D gene, J gene. D genes are given only for firm matches.

CDR3 DNA: TGTGCCAGATCGCAGGGGGTGTACGAGCAGTACTTC
CDR3 protein: CARSQGVYEQYF
V gene: TRBV19
CDR3 length: 12
D gene: TRBD1
J gene: TRBJ2-7

CDR3 DNA: TGTGCCAGCAGCCAAGTCGGGCGGGTCTACGAGCAGTACTTC
CDR3 protein: CASSQVGRVYEQYF
V gene: TRBV3-1/TRBV3-2
CDR3 length: 14
D gene: -
J gene: TRBJ2-7

CDR3 DNA: TGTGCCAGCAGCTTTCGCGGGGCGGGGAGCTCCTACGAGCAGTACTTC
CDR3 protein: CASSFRGAGSSYEQYF
V gene: TRBV11-2
CDR3 length: 16
D gene: -
J gene: TRBJ2-7

CDR3 DNA: TGTGCCAGCAGTCCCCTCTATCAACTAGCGGGGGCCCCTGTCGAGACCCAGTACTTC
CDR3 protein: CASSPLYQLAGAPVETQYF
V gene: TRBV6-2/TRBV6-3
CDR3 length: 19
D gene: TRBD2
J gene: TRBJ2-5

CDR3 DNA: TGTGCCATCAAGGGGGAAATCAGGACTGAAGCTTTCTTT
CDR3 protein: CAIKGEIRTEAFF
V gene: TRBV10-3
CDR3 length: 13
D gene: -
J gene: TRBJ1-1

CDR3 DNA: TGTGCCAGCCACCTTGGGGGGAGCACAGATACGCAGTATTTT
CDR3 protein: CASHLGGSTDTQYF
V gene: TRBV3-1/TRBV3-2
CDR3 length: 14
D gene: -
J gene: TRBJ2-3

CDR3 DNA: TGTGCCAGCAGCTTCCGGGACAGGGGCTATGGCTACACCTTC
CDR3 protein: CASSFRDRGYGYTF
V gene: TRBV5-6
CDR3 length: 14
D gene: TRBD1
J gene: TRBJ1-2

CDR3 DNA: TGTGCCAGCAGTTACTCGTTAGACAGTCTCAACGTCCTGACTTTC
CDR3 protein: CASSYSLDSLNVLTF
V gene: TRBV6-2/TRBV6-3
CDR3 length: 15
D gene: -
J gene: TRBJ2-6

CDR3 DNA: TGTGCCAGCAGCTTCTCTTTGCCCAGAGAGGGAGGGGATAGCAATCAGCCCCAGCATTTT
CDR3 protein: CASSFSLPREGGDSNQPQHF
V gene: TRBV7-7
CDR3 length: 20
D gene: -
J gene: TRBJ1-5

CDR3 DNA: TGTGCCAGCAGTGGACTAGCGAGCACAGATACGCAGTATTTT
CDR3 protein: CASSGLASTDTQYF
V gene: TRBV2
CDR3 length: 14
D gene: TRBD2
J gene: TRBJ2-3

CDR3 DNA: TGTGCCAGCAGCTTACAACCCGGGGTGGGCAGGGGGAACACTGAAGCTTTCTTT
CDR3 protein: CASSLQPGVGRGNTEAFF
V gene: TRBV7-3
CDR3 length: 18
D gene: -
J gene: TRBJ1-1

CDR3 DNA: TGTGCCAGTAACCCAGCAACTAATGAAAAACTGTTTTTT
CDR3 protein: CASNPATNEKLFF
V gene: TRBV19
CDR3 length: 13
D gene: -
J gene: TRBJ1-4

CDR3 DNA: TGTGCTAGTGGAAACCCCCCGGACAGGGGGCTCGATGGCTACACCTTC
CDR3 protein: CASGNPPDRGLDGYTF
V gene: TRBV12-5
CDR3 length: 16
D gene: TRBD1
J gene: TRBJ1-2